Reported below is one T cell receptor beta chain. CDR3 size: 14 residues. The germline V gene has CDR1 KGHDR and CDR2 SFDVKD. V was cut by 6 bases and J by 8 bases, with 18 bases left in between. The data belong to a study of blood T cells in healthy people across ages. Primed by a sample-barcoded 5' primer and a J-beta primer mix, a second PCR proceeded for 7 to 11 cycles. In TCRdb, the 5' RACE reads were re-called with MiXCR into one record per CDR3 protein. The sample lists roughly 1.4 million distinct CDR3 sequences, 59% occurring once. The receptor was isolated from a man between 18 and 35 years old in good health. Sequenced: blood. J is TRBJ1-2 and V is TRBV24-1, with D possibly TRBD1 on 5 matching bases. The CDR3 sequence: CATSSGASTRGYTF. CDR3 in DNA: TGTGCCACCAGTTCCGGGGCCAGTACAAGGGGCTACACCTTC.